This TCR beta chain was obtained from a study of shared clonotypes between healthy human individuals. Study details: Every donor yielded three CD4 naive, three CD4 memory, two CD8 naive and one CD8 memory plate.

Notes on this clone: Its antigen remains unidentified.

Assay: immunoSEQ multiplex PCR; the TCRdb copy retains only in-frame clones and omits some. The sample comprises roughly 2.1 million clones, 85% to 95% of which are singletons, and under 2% rests with the top ten. The naive CD8 population came from CD45RO-negative cells selected for CCR7, without terminally differentiated effector memory CD45RA+ cells. Every contributor of samples was a Caucasian grown-up residing in Nashville, Tennessee. The CDR3 spans 15 residues. Germline CDR1 is PRHDT and CDR2 is FYEKMQ (reference sequence). Trimming removed 4 bases from V and 5 bases from J; junction bases left unmatched: 8. Findings and limits, study-wide: The authors expected sequencing depth to affect clonotype sharing among donors. Naive CD4 clonotypes overlapped across a handful of donors at around 4.7%.

This chain joins TRBV13 and TRBJ2-5; TRBD2 matches 9 bases. The receptor comes from a man between 18 and 29 years old in good health. Some clones in this sample may be carry-over from other donors' samples. Sequenced sample: naive CD8+ T cells from PBMCs. For the CDR3, the DNA is TGTGCCAGCAGCTCCGAGGCGGGAGGGCCCGAGACCCAGTACTTC. This codes for CASSSEAGGPETQYF. Using reference TRBV13 and TRBJ2-5 for the parts outside the CDR3, the full variable domain is AAGVIQSPRHLIKEKRETATLKCYPIPRHDTVYWYQQGPGQDPQFLISFYEKMQSDKGSIPDRFSAQQFSDYHSELNMSSLELGDSALYFCASSSEAGGPETQYFGPGTRLLVL.